This T cell receptor beta chain appears in the sequencing data of a study of T cells in Graves' hyperthyroidism and ophthalmopathy. Amplified TCR beta CDR3 regions derived from RNA transcripts. Carried out on the TCR CDR3, a first-round RT-PCR used the HTBI primer set. TCRdb ran MiXCR on the multiplex PCR reads and lists one entry per CDR3 protein. This sample has about 410,000 distinct CDR3 sequences; roughly 14% occur once, and the top ten carry 15% to 20%. Subjects with ophthalmopathy showed a Clinical Activity Score no lower than 3, a NOSPECS grade no lower than 4, and a duration shorter than 3 months. Exclusions: uncontrolled infection, other autoimmune disease, pregnancy, lactation. Isolation of PBMCs was performed on around 9.4 ml fresh peripheral blood. Remarks on this clonotype: Its antigen remains unidentified.

General study results and limits: The model made its ophthalmopathy prediction, and onset followed a median 6.5 months later.

Germline loops: CDR1 SGDLS, CDR2 YYNGEE. This CDR3 has 13 residues. Trimming cost V 6 bases and J 8 bases, with 17 bases left between them. The chain links TRBV9 to TRBJ1-2; maybe TRBD1 (6 bases). The TCR comes from a woman aged 25 to 45 with Graves' ophthalmopathy. The sequenced sample was blood. This CDR3 reads CASTVPQGSGYTF. The CDR3 nucleotides are TGTGCCAGCACCGTCCCACAGGGTTCCGGCTACACCTTC. The whole variable domain, filled in from reference TRBV9 and TRBJ1-2, reads DSGVTQTPKHLITATGQRVTLRCSPRSGDLSVYWYQQSLDQGLQFLIQYYNGEERAKGNILERFSAQQFPDLHSELNLSSLELGDSALYFCASTVPQGSGYTFGSGTRLTVV.